One sample yielded the 24 T cell receptor beta chains listed below, sequenced in a study of tumor and adjacent non-tumor tissue in lung cancer. The library came from three nested PCR rounds adapted from ARM-PCR protocols. TCRdb re-analysed the multiplex PCR reads in MiXCR, keeping a single row per CDR3 protein. This table has some 71,000 distinct CDR3 sequences, over 60% appearing once. The template was RNA from unsorted bulk tissue. Sequences were obtained from lung tumor tissue. Every receptor here comes from a woman between 40 and 50 years old with non-small cell lung cancer.

As for this clonotype: An end of the junction does not agree with germline; a read error may underlie this. The chain joins TRBV29-1 to TRBJ2-1; 8 bases are a match to TRBD2. CDR1 SQVTM and CDR2 ANQGSEA come from the germline V gene. The CDR3 consists of 14 residues. CDR3 amino acids: CSVTSALSYNEQSF. The CDR3 DNA sequence: TGCAGCGTGACTAGCGCTCTTTCTTACAATGAGCAGTCCTTC.

With regard to this clonotype: It may be a read error: a sequence one base away is much more abundant. The chain joins TRBV20-1 to TRBJ2-7, with 9 bases that match TRBD2. Germline V gives CDR1 DFQATT, CDR2 SNEGSKA (reference sequence). This CDR3 region has 15 residues. The CDR3 nucleotides are TGCAGTGCTAGAGACTTGACTAGCGGCTCCTACGAGGAGTACTTC. This gives the protein CSARDLTSGSYEEYF.

About this clonotype itself: No conserved phenylalanine or tryptophan is present at the end of the CDR3, so a read error is the likely explanation. Here the CDR3 DNA reads TGTGCCAGCAGTTTAATGGCCCCCAGAGGGGATGAGCAGTTCTAC. It encodes CASSLMAPRGDEQFY. The chain carries TRBV12-3 or TRBV12-4 and TRBJ2-1; D tentatively fits TRBD1 or TRBD2 (5 bases each). V was shortened by 2 bases and J by 8 bases, with 16 bases between the two germline ends. The CDR3 loop spans 15 amino acids.

The chain employs TRBV10-3 and TRBJ1-1; no clear D gene. The CDR3 length is 13 residues. The ends were cut back, 0 bases at V and 6 bases at J, with 8 bases in the middle. The germline V gene encodes CDR1 ENHRY and CDR2 SYGVKD. CDR3 amino acids: CAISESALSEAFF. In DNA, the CDR3 is TGTGCCATCAGTGAGTCCGCGTTATCTGAAGCTTTCTTT.

This clonotype came up many times. The chain links TRBV6-6 to TRBJ1-1, with TRBD1 matching 11 bases. The CDR3 is 15 amino acids. The germline V gene has CDR1 MNHNY and CDR2 SVGAGI (reference sequence). After removal of 6 bases from V and 4 bases from J, the junction contained 7 bases not matched to a gene. CDR3 sequence (DNA): TGTGCCAGCAGGGACAGGGGGCTGGGGTCCACTGAAGCTTTCTTT. As protein: CASRDRGLGSTEAFF.

J is TRBJ2-7 and V is TRBV6-2 or TRBV6-3; a weak D match, TRBD1 (6 bases). The V and J ends lost 10 bases and 4 bases respectively, with 23 bases between them. Germline CDR1 and CDR2: MNHEY and SVGEGT. This CDR3 region has 15 residues. The CDR3 loop reads CATSYPRGTGYEQYF. The CDR3 nucleotides read TGTGCCACTAGTTACCCCAGGGGCACTGGTTACGAGCAGTACTTC.

This clonotype was observed a single time. The CDR3 spells CVTSASPGVGDQPQHF. CDR3 bases: TGTGTCACGAGTGCTTCCCCGGGGGTAGGGGATCAGCCCCAGCATTTT. The genes are TRBV24-1 and TRBJ1-5, with D possibly TRBD1 on 5 matching bases. The length of the CDR3 is 16 residues. Germline CDR1 KGHDR, CDR2 SFDVKD.

This clonotype is classed as large. The chain recombines TRBV11-2 with TRBJ1-1, with D possibly TRBD1 on 5 matching bases. V lost 1 base and J lost 10, with 13 bases in between. The CDR3 consists of 13 residues. The germline V gene encodes CDR1 SGHAT and CDR2 FQNNGV. The CDR3 region has the DNA TGTGCCAGCAGCTTAGTGGGGGACTCGGGAGCTTTCTTT. Protein: CASSLVGDSGAFF.

To note about this clonotype: It may be a read error: a sequence one base away is much more abundant. The chain has TRBV7-9 and TRBJ2-7; 9 bases line up with TRBD1. This CDR3 comprises 14 residues. Germline values: CDR1 SEHNR, CDR2 FQNEAQ (reference sequence). The CDR3 sequence is CASSFGTGKDEQHF. For the CDR3, the DNA is TGTGCCAGCAGCTTCGGGACAGGGAAAGATGAGCAGCACTTC.

The CDR3 reads CASSPGQISYEQYF. CDR3 nucleotides: TGTGCCAGCAGCCCGGGACAAATCTCCTACGAGCAGTACTTC. The J gene is TRBJ2-7, the V gene TRBV11-1, with a possible D match to TRBD1 (6 bases). Germline-derived CDR1 and CDR2 are SGHAT and FQDESV (reference sequence). V dropped 5 bases and J dropped 0 bases, with 11 bases sitting between them. The CDR3 is 14 amino acids.

In the case of this clonotype: This may arise from a read error, as a much more abundant clone is one base away. The chain employs TRBV5-6 and TRBJ2-3; D unclear. The CDR3 sequence is 13 residues long. V lost 6 bases and J 2 bases, leaving 10 bases between the germline ends. CDR1 and CDR2 from the germline V gene are SGHDT and YYEEEE. Written as DNA, the CDR3 is TGTGCCAGCAACCTCACATTCACAGATACGCAGTATTTT. Amino acids: CASNLTFTDTQYF.

Comment on this clonotype: A clone one base away is much larger, so this may be a read error. The chain carries TRBV6-6 and TRBJ2-1; TRBD2 agrees at 7 bases. Germline values: CDR1 MNHNY, CDR2 SVGAGI (reference sequence). The CDR3 spans 16 residues. The chain's CDR3 is CASSTSSGMGYNDQFF. CDR3 sequence (DNA): TGTGCCAGCAGTACTAGCAGCGGGATGGGTTACAATGACCAGTTCTTC.

Comments on this clonotype: A read error may produce the germline difference seen at one junction end. The chain employs TRBV2 and TRBJ1-2; tentative D call: TRBD1 (5 bases). This CDR3 spans 13 amino acids. Germline CDR1 and CDR2: SNHLY and FYNNEI. The CDR3 nucleotides are TGTGTCAGCAGTCGCCAGGGTGCCTATGGCTACACCTTC. Translated, it gives CVSSRQGAYGYTF.

Comment on this clonotype: One end of the junction is discordant with germline, which a read error may explain. V and J are TRBV7-2 and TRBJ1-4; D gene ambiguous. From germline, CDR1 is SGHTA and CDR2 FQGNSA. The CDR3 has 16 amino acids. CDR3 coding DNA: TGTGCCAGCAACGGAGGTCCAAAGGCAACTAATGAAAAACTGTTATTT. Translated, it gives CASNGGPKATNEKLLF.

Worth noting for this clonotype: Its ends do not fully match the called genes, so a read error is possible. The rearrangement uses TRBV11-2 and TRBJ2-5, with D possibly being TRBD2 (5 bases). In germline, CDR1 is SGHAT, CDR2 FQNNGV. CDR3 length: 16 residues. Here the CDR3 DNA reads TGTGCCTGCAGCTTAGTTGGGCGGAGGTCCCAAGAGACCCAGTGCTTC. Translation: CACSLVGRRSQETQCF.

Remarks on this clonotype: This may stem from a read error, because a much larger clone lies one nucleotide away. The chain couples TRBV10-3 to TRBJ2-1; 10 bases are shared with TRBD2. CDR3 length: 17 residues. Germline V gene lookup returns CDR1 ENHRY and CDR2 SYGVKD. Here the CDR3 reads CAISEFGLAGDYNEKFF. CDR3 coding DNA: TGTGCCATCAGTGAGTTCGGGCTAGCGGGGGACTACAATGAGAAGTTCTTC.

A remark on this clonotype: One end of the junction fails to match germline, which may point to a read error. The J gene is TRBJ2-1, the V gene TRBV11-2; D is unclear. CDR3 length: 16 amino acids. Germline values: CDR1 SGHAT, CDR2 FQNNGV. The CDR3 sequence: CASSKTPAALCNEQLF. DNA for the CDR3: TGTGCCAGCAGCAAGACACCAGCTGCACTGTGCAATGAGCAGCTCTTC.

As regards this clonotype: The conserved phenylalanine or tryptophan normally closing the CDR3 is absent here, so this likely arose from a read error. The chain carries TRBV10-3 and TRBJ2-3; a weak D match, TRBD2 (5 bases). This CDR3 region has 17 residues. The germline gives CDR1 ENHRY, CDR2 SYGVKD. CDR3 region: CAISGGQYGGSTDMQYL. In DNA, the CDR3 is TGTGCCATCAGTGGCGGGCAGTATGGCGGTAGCACAGATATGCAGTATCTT.

Concerning this clonotype itself: A junction end diverges from the germline sequence, so it may reflect a read error. This rearrangement joins TRBV11-3 to TRBJ2-1; 7 bases map to TRBD2. The V gene's germline CDR1 is SGHNT and CDR2 YENEEA. The CDR3 runs 18 residues. In DNA, the CDR3 is TGTGCCAGCAGCCTCGGACTAGTCGTGGATGGCTCCTATAATGAGCAGTTCTTC. Protein: CASSLGLVVDGSYNEQFF.

For this clonotype: Given the absence of the conserved phenylalanine or tryptophan at the CDR3 end, a read error is likely. The CDR3 DNA is TGCGCCAGCAGCTTCGGGATTGTTCAAGAGACCCAGTACTAC. This sequence encodes CASSFGIVQETQYY. J is TRBJ2-5 and V is TRBV5-1; D possibly corresponds to TRBD2 (5 bases). The CDR3 runs 14 residues. Germline CDR1 reads SGHRS; CDR2 reads YFSETQ. The V end lost 2 bases, the J end lost 2 bases, and 10 bases lay between the germline ends.

CDR3: CASSPGATSMAGELFF. For the CDR3, the DNA is TGTGCCAGCAGTCCAGGGGCTACTAGCATGGCCGGGGAGCTGTTTTTT. The chain employs TRBV11-1 and TRBJ2-2; D could derive from TRBD1 or TRBD2 (6 bases each). CDR1 is SGHAT, CDR2 FQDESV, per germline (reference sequence). This CDR3 has 16 amino acids. The V end lost 6 bases, the J end lost 6 bases, and 20 bases lay between the germline ends.

As concerns this clonotype: The conserved phenylalanine or tryptophan normally closing the CDR3 is absent here, so this likely arose from a read error. V is TRBV9 and J is TRBJ2-1; TRBD2 agrees at 10 bases. Germline trimming cut 0 bases from V and 4 bases from J; bases unmatched to any gene: 7. CDR1 and CDR2 from the germline V gene are SGDLS and YYNGEE. The CDR3 has 17 amino acids. The CDR3 DNA reads TGTGCCAGCAGCGTAGGGGTAGGTAGCGGGGGGTACAATGAGCAGTTCTTA. This encodes CASSVGVGSGGYNEQFL.

Points on this clonotype: Relative to the germline gene, one junction end is altered; a read error may explain this. V is TRBV6-1 and J is TRBJ2-5; the D gene is possibly TRBD2 (6 bases). This CDR3 spans 16 amino acids. Per germline, CDR1 MNHNS and CDR2 SASEGT. CDR3 sequence (DNA): TGTGCCATCAGTCCCTACGGAGGGGCAGGGCAAGAGATCCAGTACTTC. Encoded protein: CAISPYGGAGQEIQYF.

A word on this clonotype: A much larger clone sits a single nucleotide away, making a read error possible. The chain uses TRBV20-1 and TRBJ1-1; D may be TRBD1 (6 bases). V lost 0 bases, J lost 4 bases, and 21 bases lay in between. Germline-derived CDR1 and CDR2 are DFQATT and SNEGSKA (reference sequence). CDR3 length equals 17 residues. The CDR3 reads CSARDQQDSTLSTEAFF. The CDR3 nucleotides read TGCAGTGCTAGAGATCAGCAGGACAGCACCCTGAGCACTGAAGCTTTCTTT.